The 11 T cell receptor beta chains below come from one sample, sequenced in a study of post-analysis software for immune sequencing data (dated by TCRdb to between 2015 and 2017). General conclusions and limits of the study: Patients showed significantly higher frequencies than controls for roughly five TRBV segments, among them TRBV5-6, TRBV5-1 and TRBV20-1.

No antigen is known for these receptors. The library was built by means of PCR. Sequenced using an Illumina HiSeq 2500. To reduce PCR and sequencing biases, unique molecular identifiers were incorporated into the TCR beta cDNA libraries. Starting from the raw public reads, TCRdb applied fastp trimming at Q25, assembled clones with MiXCR and retained in-frame beta chains. All rows with the same CDR3 protein become a single entry with the most common DNA and genes. In this sample the table shows some 370,000 distinct CDR3 sequences, approximately 38% of which occur a single time. In total, the top ten clones hold around an eighth of the sample. The source material was blood. These receptors were obtained from a girl aged 5 to 17 with multiple sclerosis.

The chain has TRBV5-1 and TRBJ2-5, with 9 bases that match TRBD1. The CDR3 runs to 15 residues. Losses at the gene ends were 4 bases for V and 4 bases for J; bases not matched to a gene: 8. The V gene's germline CDR1 is SGHRS and CDR2 YFSETQ. The CDR3 loop is CASSAGTGSGETQYF. The CDR3 bases are TGCGCCAGCAGCGCAGGGACAGGGAGTGGAGAGACCCAGTACTTC.

The chain has TRBV9 and TRBJ2-2; D remains unclear. V gave up 1 base and J gave up 6 bases, with 13 bases separating them. Germline loops: CDR1 SGDLS, CDR2 YYNGEE. The CDR3 length is 15 residues. This CDR3 reads CASSVKGRTPGELFF. In nucleotides, the CDR3 is TGTGCCAGCAGCGTAAAGGGCAGGACCCCCGGGGAGCTGTTTTTT.

This clonotype appeared once. In DNA, the CDR3 is TGTGCCAGCAGTATCCAGGGTTTACAGCCCCAGCATTTT. This codes for CASSIQGLQPQHF. The chain couples TRBV6-2 or TRBV6-3 to TRBJ1-5, with D tentatively TRBD1 (5 bases). This CDR3 has 13 amino acids. Deletions cut 5 bases from V and 7 bases from J, with 12 bases between. Germline V CDR1 and CDR2: MNHEY, SVGEGT.

This clonotype was detected a few times. The chain carries TRBV7-8 and TRBJ2-5; no reliable D call. V lost 8 bases and J 0 bases, leaving 16 bases between the germline ends. This CDR3 is built from 15 residues. The germline V gene encodes CDR1 SGHVS and CDR2 FQNEAQ. Here the CDR3 reads CASDPDAKYQETQYF. CDR3 coding DNA: TGTGCCAGCGACCCGGACGCAAAGTACCAAGAGACCCAGTACTTC.

The chain employs TRBV4-1 and TRBJ2-6; D is possibly TRBD2 (5 bases). V was pared by 6 bases and J by 2 bases, with 17 bases between. Germline V gene sequence: CDR1 MGHRA, CDR2 YSYEKL. The CDR3 sequence is 17 residues long. In nucleotides, the CDR3 is TGCGCCAGCAGTTCTCCCAAACGGGGAGCTGGGGCCAACGTCCTGACTTTC. It codes for CASSSPKRGAGANVLTF.

The V gene is TRBV5-1, the J gene TRBJ2-7; TRBD2 is a possible D gene (6 bases). This CDR3 comprises 15 residues. The V end was cut by 1 base, the J end by 2 bases, with 13 bases between. From germline, CDR1 is SGHRS and CDR2 YFSETQ. The DNA for the CDR3 is TGCGCCAGCAGCTTGAGGGGACTGGTTACCTACGAGCAGTACTTC. Encoded protein: CASSLRGLVTYEQYF.

This chain joins TRBV3-1 and TRBJ1-1; D is undetermined. Germline V gives CDR1 LGHDT, CDR2 YNNKEL (reference sequence). This CDR3 spans 12 amino acids. Deletions cut 4 bases from V and 1 base from J, with 4 bases between. The CDR3 region has the DNA TGTGCCAGCAGCCGAGCGAACACTGAAGCTTTCTTT. Residues: CASSRANTEAFF.

This clonotype was seen just once. This chain connects TRBV20-1 to TRBJ1-5; D is perhaps TRBD1 (6 bases). Between the trimmed V and J ends, which lost 6 bases and 0 bases, there was a span of 15 bases. CDR3 length equals 15 residues. The germline V gene has CDR1 DFQATT and CDR2 SNEGSKA (reference sequence). The CDR3 protein is CSATDSPYSNQPQHF. DNA of the CDR3: TGCAGTGCCACGGACAGTCCATATAGCAATCAGCCCCAGCATTTT.

The V and J genes are TRBV24-1 and TRBJ2-3; weak D call: TRBD2 (5 bases). The V end was cut by 5 bases, the J end by 0 bases, with 11 bases between. The CDR3 has 15 amino acids. Germline V CDR1 and CDR2: KGHDR, SFDVKD. The CDR3 reads CATSARGLSTDTQYF. DNA of the CDR3: TGTGCCACCAGTGCCAGAGGGCTTAGCACAGATACGCAGTATTTT.

This chain links TRBV20-1 with TRBJ2-7; a weak D match, TRBD1 (6 bases). Trimming stripped 1 base from V and 6 bases from J, with 10 bases between. Germline V gives CDR1 DFQATT, CDR2 SNEGSKA (reference sequence). The CDR3 totals 12 residues. This chain's CDR3 is CSARAGVGEQYF. The CDR3 nucleotides read TGCAGTGCTAGAGCAGGGGTCGGCGAGCAGTACTTC.

The chain employs TRBV5-1 and TRBJ2-1, with 9 bases aligning to TRBD2. The V gene end was trimmed by 6 bases and the J gene end by 5 bases; junction bases not matched to a gene: 3. The CDR3 loop spans 13 amino acids. CDR1 and CDR2 (germline): SGHRS, YFSETQ. The CDR3 nucleotides read TGCGCCAGCACGCGGGGGGGTAACAATGAGCAGTTCTTC. Residues: CASTRGGNNEQFF.